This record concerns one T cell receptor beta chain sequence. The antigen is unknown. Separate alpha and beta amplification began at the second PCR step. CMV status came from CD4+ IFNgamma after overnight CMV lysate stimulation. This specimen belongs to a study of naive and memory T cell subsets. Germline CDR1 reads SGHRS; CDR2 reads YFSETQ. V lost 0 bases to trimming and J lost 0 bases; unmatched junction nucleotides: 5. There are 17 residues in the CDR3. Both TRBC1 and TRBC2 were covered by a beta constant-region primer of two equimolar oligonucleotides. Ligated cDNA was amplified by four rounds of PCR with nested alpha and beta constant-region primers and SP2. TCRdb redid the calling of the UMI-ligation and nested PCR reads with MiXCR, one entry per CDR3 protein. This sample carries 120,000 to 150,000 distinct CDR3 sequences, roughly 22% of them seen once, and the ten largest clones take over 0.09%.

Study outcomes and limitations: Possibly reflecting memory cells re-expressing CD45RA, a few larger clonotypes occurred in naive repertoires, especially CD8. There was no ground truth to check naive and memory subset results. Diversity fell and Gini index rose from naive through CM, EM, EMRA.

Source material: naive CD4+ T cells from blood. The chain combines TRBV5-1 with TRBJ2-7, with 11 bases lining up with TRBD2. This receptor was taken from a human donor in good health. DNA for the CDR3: TGCGCCAGCAGCTTGGCTAGCGGGAGGCCCCGCTCCTACGAGCAGTACTTC. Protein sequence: CASSLASGRPRSYEQYF.